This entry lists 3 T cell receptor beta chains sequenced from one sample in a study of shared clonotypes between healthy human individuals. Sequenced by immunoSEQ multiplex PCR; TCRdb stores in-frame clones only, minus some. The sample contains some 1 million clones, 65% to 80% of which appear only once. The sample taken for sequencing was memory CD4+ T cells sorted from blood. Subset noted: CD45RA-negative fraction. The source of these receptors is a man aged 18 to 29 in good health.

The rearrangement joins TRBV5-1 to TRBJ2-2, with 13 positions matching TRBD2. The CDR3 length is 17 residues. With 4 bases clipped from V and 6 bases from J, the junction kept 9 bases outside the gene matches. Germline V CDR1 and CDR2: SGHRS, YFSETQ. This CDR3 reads CASSTLTSGREPGELFF. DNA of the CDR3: TGCGCCAGCAGCACCCTTACTAGCGGGAGGGAACCCGGGGAGCTGTTTTTT. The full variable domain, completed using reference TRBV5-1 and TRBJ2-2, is KAGVTQTPRYLIKTRGQQVTLSCSPISGHRSVSWYQQTPGQGLQFLFEYFSETQRNKGNFPGRFSGRQFSNSRSEMNVSTLELGDSALYLCASSTLTSGREPGELFFGEGSRLTVL.

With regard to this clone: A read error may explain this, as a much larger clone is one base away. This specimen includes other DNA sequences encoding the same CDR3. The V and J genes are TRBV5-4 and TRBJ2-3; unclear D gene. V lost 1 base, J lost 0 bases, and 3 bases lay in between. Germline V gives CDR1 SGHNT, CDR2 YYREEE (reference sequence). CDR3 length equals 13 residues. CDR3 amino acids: CASSLPSTDTQYF. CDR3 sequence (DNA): TGTGCCAGCAGCTTGCCTAGCACAGATACGCAGTATTTT.

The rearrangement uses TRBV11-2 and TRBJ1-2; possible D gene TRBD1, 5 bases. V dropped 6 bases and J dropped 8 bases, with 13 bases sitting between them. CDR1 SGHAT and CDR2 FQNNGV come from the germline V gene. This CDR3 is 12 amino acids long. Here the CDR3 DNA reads TGTGCCAGCAGACTAACGGGGCAAGGCTACACCTTC. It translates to CASRLTGQGYTF.